This T cell receptor (beta chain) is from a study of human T cells and chemical hapten exposure. Across the whole study: The variation in per-sample TCR yields arose mainly from small differences in pooled library volumes.

Individual cDNA molecules had unique molecular identifiers attached to them by the library. TCRdb reprocessed the RACE reads via MiXCR and lists one record per CDR3 protein. The sample holds 200,000 to 300,000 distinct CDR3 sequences, more than 6.5% seen once. J gave up 3 bases and V 5 bases, and 3 bases lay outside the gene matches. CDR1 is SGHTA, CDR2 FQGNSA, per germline. This CDR3 contains 14 residues. The time point denotes: pre-sensitization, week 0. Treatment in this sample: therapeutic diphenylcyclopropenone sensitization with weekly scalp DPC. Patches went on only after blood had been drawn each time.

The chain couples TRBV7-2 to TRBJ2-7; TRBD2 agrees at 11 bases. This specimen was whole blood, taken in connection with sensitization to the hapten diphenylcyclopropenone (DPC). This TCR came from a woman in her thirties or forties with alopecia areata. Some clones in this sample may be carry-over from other donors' samples. The DNA of the CDR3 is TGTGCCAGCAGCCCGACTAGCGGGAACTACGAGCAGTACTTC. As protein: CASSPTSGNYEQYF.